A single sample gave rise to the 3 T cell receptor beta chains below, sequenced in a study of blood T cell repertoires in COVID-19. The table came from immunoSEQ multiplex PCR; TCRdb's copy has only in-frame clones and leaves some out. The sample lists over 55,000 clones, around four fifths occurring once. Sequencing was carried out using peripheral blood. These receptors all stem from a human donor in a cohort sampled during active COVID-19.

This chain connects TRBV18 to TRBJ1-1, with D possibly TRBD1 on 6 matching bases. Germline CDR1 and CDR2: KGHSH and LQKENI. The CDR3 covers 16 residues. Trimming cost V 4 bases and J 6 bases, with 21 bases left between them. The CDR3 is CASSRQRGGAEAEAFF. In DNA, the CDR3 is TGTGCCAGCTCACGCCAGCGAGGGGGGGCGGAGGCTGAAGCTTTCTTT. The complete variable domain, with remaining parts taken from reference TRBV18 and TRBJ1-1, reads NAGVMQNPRHLVRRRGQEARLRCSPMKGHSHVYWYRQLPEEGLKFMVYLQKENIIDESGMPKERFSAEFPKEGPSILRIQQVVRGDSAAYFCASSRQRGGAEAEAFFGQGTRLTVV.

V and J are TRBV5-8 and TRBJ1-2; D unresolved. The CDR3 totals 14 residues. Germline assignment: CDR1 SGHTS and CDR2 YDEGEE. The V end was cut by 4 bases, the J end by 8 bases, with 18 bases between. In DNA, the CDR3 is TGTGCCAGCAGCAGTCAATACGGGGTGCTCGGCTACACCTTC. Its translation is CASSSQYGVLGYTF.

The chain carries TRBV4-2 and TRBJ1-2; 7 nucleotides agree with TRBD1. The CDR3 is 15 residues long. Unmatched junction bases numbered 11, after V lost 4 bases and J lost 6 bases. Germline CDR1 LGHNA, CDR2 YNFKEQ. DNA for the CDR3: TGTGCCAGCAGCCGGAATGACAGGGACTTCGATGGCTACACCTTC. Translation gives CASSRNDRDFDGYTF.